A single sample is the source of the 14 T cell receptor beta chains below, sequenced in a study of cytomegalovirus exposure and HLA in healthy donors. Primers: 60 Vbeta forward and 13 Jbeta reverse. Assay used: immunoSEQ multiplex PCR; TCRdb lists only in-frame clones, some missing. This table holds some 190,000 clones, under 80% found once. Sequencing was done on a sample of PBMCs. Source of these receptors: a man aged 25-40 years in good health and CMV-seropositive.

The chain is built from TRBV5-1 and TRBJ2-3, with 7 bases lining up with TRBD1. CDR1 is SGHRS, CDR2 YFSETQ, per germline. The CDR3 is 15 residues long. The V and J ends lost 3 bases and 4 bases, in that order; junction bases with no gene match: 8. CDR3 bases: TGCGCCAGCAGCTGGGGACAGACAACCCCAGATACGCAGTATTTT. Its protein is CASSWGQTTPDTQYF. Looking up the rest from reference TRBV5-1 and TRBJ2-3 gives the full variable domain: KAGVTQTPRYLIKTRGQQVTLSCSPISGHRSVSWYQQTPGQGLQFLFEYFSETQRNKGNFPGRFSGRQFSNSRSEMNVSTLELGDSALYLCASSWGQTTPDTQYFGPGTRLTVL.

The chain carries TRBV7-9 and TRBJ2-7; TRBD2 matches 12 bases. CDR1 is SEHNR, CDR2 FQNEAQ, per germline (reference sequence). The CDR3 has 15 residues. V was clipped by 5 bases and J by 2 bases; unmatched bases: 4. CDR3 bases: TGTGCCAGCAGCCCGCGACTAGCGGGGGCCTACGAGCAGTACTTC. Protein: CASSPRLAGAYEQYF.

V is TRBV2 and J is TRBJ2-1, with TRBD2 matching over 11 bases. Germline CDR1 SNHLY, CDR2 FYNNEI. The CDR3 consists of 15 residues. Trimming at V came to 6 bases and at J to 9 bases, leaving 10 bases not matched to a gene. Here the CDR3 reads CASRSTSGGIREQFF. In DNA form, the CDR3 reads TGTGCCAGCAGATCTACTAGCGGGGGAATACGTGAGCAGTTCTTC.

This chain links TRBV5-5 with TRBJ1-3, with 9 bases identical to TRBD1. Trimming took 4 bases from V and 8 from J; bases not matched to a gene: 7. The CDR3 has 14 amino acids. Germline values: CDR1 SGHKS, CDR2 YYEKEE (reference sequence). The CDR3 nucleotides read TGTGCCAGCAGCCCGGACAGGGGAAGGGACACCATATATTTT. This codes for CASSPDRGRDTIYF.

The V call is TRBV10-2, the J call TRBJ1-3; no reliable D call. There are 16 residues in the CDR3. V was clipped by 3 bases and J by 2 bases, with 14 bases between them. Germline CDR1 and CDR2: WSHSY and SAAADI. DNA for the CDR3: TGCGCCAGCAGTGACCCAAGGCGGGCGGCTGGAAACACCATATATTTT. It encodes CASSDPRRAAGNTIYF.

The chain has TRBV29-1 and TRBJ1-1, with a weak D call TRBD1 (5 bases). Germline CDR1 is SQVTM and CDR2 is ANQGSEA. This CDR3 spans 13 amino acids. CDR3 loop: CSGEGTLDTEAFF. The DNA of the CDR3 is TGCAGTGGGGAGGGGACGTTGGACACTGAAGCTTTCTTT.

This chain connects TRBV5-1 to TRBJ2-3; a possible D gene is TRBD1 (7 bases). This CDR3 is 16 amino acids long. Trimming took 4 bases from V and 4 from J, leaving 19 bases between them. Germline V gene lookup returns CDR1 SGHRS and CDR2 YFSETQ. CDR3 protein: CASSPRTGGVADTQYF. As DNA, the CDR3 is TGCGCCAGCAGCCCTAGGACAGGCGGGGTCGCAGATACGCAGTATTTT.

CDR3 region: CASSRGQTQGYTF. The CDR3 DNA is TGTGCCAGCAGCCGTGGACAGACCCAGGGCTACACCTTC. The chain carries TRBV5-6 and TRBJ1-2, with D possibly TRBD1 on 6 matching bases. The ends were cut back, 4 bases at V and 8 bases at J, with 15 bases in the middle. Germline CDR1 is SGHDT and CDR2 is YYEEEE. The CDR3 has 13 amino acids.

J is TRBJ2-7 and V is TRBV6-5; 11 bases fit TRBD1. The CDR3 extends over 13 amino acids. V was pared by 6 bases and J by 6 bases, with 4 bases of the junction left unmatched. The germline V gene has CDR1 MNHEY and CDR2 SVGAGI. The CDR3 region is CASSPGTGGEQYF. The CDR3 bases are TGTGCCAGCAGCCCCGGGACAGGGGGCGAGCAGTACTTC.

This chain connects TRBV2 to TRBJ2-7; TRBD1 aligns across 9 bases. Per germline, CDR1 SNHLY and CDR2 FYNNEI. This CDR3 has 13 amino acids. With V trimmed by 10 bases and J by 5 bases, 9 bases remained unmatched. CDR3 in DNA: TGTGCCACCGCCGGGACAGGGTACGACGAGCAGTACTTC. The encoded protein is CATAGTGYDEQYF.

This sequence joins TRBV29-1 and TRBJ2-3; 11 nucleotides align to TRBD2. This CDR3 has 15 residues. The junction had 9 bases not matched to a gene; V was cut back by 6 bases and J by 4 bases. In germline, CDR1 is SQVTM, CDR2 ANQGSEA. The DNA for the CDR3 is TGCAGCGTGCACGAACTAGCGGGGGCCTCAGATACGCAGTATTTT. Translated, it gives CSVHELAGASDTQYF.

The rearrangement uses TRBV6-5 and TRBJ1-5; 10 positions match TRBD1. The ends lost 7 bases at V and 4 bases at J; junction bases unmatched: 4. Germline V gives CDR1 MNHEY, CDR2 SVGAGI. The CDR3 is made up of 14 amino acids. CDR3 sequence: CASTPGQGNQPQHF. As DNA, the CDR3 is TGTGCCAGCACCCCGGGACAGGGGAATCAGCCCCAGCATTTT.

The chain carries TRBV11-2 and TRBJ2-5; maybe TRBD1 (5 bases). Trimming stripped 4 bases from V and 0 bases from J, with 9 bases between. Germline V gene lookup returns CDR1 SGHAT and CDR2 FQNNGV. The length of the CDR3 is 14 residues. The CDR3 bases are TGTGCCAGCAGCTCCTACAGGAACCAAGAGACCCAGTACTTC. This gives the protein CASSSYRNQETQYF.

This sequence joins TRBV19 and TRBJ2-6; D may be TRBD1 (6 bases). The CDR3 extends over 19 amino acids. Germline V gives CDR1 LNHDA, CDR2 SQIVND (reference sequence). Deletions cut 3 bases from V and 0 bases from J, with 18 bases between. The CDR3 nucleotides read TGTGCCAGTAGTATGGGGCGGCTGGGACAAATCTCTGGGGCCAACGTCCTGACTTTC. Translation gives CASSMGRLGQISGANVLTF.